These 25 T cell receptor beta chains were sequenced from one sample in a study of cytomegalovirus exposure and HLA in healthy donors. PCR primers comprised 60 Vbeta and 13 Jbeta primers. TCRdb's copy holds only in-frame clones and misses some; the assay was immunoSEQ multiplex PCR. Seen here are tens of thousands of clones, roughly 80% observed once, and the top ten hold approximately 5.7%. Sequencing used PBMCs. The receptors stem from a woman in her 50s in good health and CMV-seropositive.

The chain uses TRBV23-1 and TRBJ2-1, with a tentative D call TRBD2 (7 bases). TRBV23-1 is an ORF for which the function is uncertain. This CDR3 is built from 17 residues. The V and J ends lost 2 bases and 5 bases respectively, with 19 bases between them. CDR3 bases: TGCGCCAGCAGTCAACTAGGACAGCTAGCGGAGCACAATGAGCAGTTCTTC. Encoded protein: CASSQLGQLAEHNEQFF.

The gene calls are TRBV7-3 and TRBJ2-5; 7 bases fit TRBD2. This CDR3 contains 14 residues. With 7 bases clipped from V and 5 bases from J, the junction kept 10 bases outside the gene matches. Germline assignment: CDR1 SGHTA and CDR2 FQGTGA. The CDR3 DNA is TGTGCCAGCATAAGAGGCGGGAGACGTGAGACCCAGTACTTC. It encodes CASIRGGRRETQYF.

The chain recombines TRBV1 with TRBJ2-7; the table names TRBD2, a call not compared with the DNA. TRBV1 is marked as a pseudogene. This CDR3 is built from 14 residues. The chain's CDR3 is CTSSHHLAPDEQYF. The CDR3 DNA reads TGCACCAGCAGCCACCATCTAGCGCCCGACGAGCAGTACTTC.

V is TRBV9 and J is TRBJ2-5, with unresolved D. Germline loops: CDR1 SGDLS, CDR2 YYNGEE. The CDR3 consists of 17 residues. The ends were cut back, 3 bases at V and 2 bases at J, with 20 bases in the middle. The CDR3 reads CASSGDPRRGPQETQYF. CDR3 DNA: TGTGCCAGCAGCGGCGACCCCCGCAGAGGCCCACAAGAGACCCAGTACTTC.

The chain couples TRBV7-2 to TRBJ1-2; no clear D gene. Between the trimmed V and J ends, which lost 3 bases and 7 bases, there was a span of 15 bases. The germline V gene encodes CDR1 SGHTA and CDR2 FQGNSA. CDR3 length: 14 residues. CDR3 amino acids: CASSFLAGASGYTF. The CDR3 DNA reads TGTGCCAGCAGCTTCCTAGCAGGCGCGTCTGGCTACACCTTC.

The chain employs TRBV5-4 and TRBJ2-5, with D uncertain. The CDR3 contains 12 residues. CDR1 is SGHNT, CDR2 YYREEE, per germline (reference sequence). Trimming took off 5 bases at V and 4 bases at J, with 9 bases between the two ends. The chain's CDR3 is CASSSNGETQYF. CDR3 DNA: TGTGCCAGCAGTTCAAACGGAGAGACCCAGTACTTC.

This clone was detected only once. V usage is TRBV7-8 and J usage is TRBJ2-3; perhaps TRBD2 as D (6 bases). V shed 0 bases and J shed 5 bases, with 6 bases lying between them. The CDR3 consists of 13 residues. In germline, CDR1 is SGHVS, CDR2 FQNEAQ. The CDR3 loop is CASSLAAGDTQYF. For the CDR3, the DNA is TGTGCCAGCAGCTTAGCAGCGGGAGATACGCAGTATTTT.

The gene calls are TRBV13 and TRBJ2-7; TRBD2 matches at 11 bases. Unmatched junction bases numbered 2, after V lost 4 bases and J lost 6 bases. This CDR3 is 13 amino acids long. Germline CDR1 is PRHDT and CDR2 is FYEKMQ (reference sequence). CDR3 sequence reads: CASSSGLAVEQYF. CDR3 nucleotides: TGTGCCAGCAGCTCGGGACTAGCGGTCGAGCAGTACTTC.

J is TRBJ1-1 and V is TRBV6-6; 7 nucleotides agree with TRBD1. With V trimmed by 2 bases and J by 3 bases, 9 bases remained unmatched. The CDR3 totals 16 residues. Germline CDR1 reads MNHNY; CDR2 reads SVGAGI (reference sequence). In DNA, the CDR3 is TGTGCCAGCAGTTACGGATCAGGGGGGTCCCACACTGAAGCTTTCTTT. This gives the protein CASSYGSGGSHTEAFF.

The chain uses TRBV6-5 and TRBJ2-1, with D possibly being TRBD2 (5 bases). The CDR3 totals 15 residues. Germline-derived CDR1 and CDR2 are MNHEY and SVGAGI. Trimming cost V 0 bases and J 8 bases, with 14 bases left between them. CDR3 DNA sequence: TGTGCCAGCAGTTACTCAAGCGGTCCCTTGGATGAGCAGTTCTTC. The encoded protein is CASSYSSGPLDEQFF.

The CDR3 nucleotides are TGTGCCTGGAGTAGGACTAGGAGCTACAATGAGCAGTTCTTC. It yields the protein CAWSRTRSYNEQFF. The J gene is TRBJ2-1, the V gene TRBV30, with 7 positions matching TRBD2. CDR1 and CDR2 from the germline V gene are GTSNPN and SVGIG (reference sequence). J was trimmed by 3 bases and V by 2 bases; bases with no gene match: 4. The CDR3 totals 14 residues. The complete variable domain, with remaining parts taken from reference TRBV30 and TRBJ2-1, reads SQTIHQWPATLVQPVGSPLSLECTVEGTSNPNLYWYRQAAGRGLQLLFYSVGIGQISSEVPQNLSASRPQDRQFILSSKKLLLSDSGFYLCAWSRTRSYNEQFFGPGTRLTVL.

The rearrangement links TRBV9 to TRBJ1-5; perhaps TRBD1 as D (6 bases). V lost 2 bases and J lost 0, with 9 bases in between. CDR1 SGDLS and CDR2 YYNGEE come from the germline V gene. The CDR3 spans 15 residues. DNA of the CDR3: TGTGCCAGCAGCGTGGACAGCTATAGCAATCAGCCCCAGCATTTT. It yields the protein CASSVDSYSNQPQHF.

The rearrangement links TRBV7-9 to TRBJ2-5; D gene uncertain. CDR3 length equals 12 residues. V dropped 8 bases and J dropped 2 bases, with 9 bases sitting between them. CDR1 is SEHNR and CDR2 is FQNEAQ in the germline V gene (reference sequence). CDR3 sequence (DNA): TGTGCCAGCGCGAAAGCACAAGAGACCCAGTACTTC. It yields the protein CASAKAQETQYF.

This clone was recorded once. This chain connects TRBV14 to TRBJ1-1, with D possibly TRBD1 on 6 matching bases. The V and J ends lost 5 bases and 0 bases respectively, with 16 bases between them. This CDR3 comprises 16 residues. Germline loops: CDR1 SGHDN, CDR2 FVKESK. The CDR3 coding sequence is TGTGCCAGCAGCTTAATCAGGGGCTTCATGAACACTGAAGCTTTCTTT. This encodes CASSLIRGFMNTEAFF. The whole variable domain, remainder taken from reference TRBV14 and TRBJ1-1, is EAGVTQFPSHSVIEKGQTVTLRCDPISGHDNLYWYRRVMGKEIKFLLHFVKESKQDESGMPNNRFLAERTGGTYSTLKVQPAELEDSGVYFCASSLIRGFMNTEAFFGQGTRLTVV.

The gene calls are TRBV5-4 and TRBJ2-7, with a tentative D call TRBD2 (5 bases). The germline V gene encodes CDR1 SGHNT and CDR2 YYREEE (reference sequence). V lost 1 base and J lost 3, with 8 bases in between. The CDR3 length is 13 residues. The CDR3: CASSLSGVYEQYF. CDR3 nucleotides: TGTGCCAGCAGCTTGTCCGGGGTCTACGAGCAGTACTTC. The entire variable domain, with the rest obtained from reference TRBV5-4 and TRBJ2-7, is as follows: ETGVTQSPTHLIKTRGQQVTLRCSSQSGHNTVSWYQQALGQGPQFIFQYYREEENGRGNFPPRFSGLQFPNYSSELNVNALELDDSALYLCASSLSGVYEQYFGPGTRLTVT.

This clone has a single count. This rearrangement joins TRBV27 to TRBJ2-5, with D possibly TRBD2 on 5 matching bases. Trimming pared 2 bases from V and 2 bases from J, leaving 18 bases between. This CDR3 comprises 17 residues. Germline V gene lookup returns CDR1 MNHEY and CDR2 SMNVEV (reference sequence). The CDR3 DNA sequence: TGTGCCAGCAGTTTAACCCCTCGGAGGACCGAGCAAGAGACCCAGTACTTC. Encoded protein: CASSLTPRRTEQETQYF.

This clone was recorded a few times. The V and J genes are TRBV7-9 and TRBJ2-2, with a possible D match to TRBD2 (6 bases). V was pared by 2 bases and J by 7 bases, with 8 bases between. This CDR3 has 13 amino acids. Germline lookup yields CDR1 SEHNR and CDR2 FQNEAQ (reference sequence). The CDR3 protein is CASSLTSHGELFF. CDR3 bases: TGTGCCAGCAGCTTAACTAGCCACGGGGAGCTGTTTTTT.

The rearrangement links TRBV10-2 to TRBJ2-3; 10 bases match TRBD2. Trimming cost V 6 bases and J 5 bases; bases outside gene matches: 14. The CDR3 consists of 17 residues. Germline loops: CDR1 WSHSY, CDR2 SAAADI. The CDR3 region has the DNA TGCGCCAGCAGCAGAGCACGGACTAGCGGCCAACAAGATACGCAGTATTTT. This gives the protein CASSRARTSGQQDTQYF.

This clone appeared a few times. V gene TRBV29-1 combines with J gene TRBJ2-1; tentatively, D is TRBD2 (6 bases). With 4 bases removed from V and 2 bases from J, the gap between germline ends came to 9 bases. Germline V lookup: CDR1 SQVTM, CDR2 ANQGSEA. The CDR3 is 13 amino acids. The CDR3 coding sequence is TGCAGCGTTGCGGGACTCGCCTACAATGAGCAGTTCTTC. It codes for CSVAGLAYNEQFF.

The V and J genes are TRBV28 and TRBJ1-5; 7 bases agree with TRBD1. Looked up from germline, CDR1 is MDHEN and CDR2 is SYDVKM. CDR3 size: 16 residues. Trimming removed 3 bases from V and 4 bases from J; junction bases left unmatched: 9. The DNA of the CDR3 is TGTGCCAGCAGTTTCGTATCCCAGGGGGAGAATCAGCCCCAGCATTTT. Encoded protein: CASSFVSQGENQPQHF.

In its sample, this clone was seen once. The CDR3 here is CASSPRVDRTSGANVLTF. The CDR3 DNA reads as TGTGCCAGCAGTCCGAGGGTGGACAGGACCTCTGGGGCCAACGTCCTGACTTTC. V and J are TRBV27 and TRBJ2-6, with 7 bases fitting TRBD1. Germline CDR1 reads MNHEY; CDR2 reads SMNVEV (reference sequence). The CDR3 runs to 18 residues. The junction had 10 bases not matched to a gene; V was cut back by 5 bases and J by 0 bases.

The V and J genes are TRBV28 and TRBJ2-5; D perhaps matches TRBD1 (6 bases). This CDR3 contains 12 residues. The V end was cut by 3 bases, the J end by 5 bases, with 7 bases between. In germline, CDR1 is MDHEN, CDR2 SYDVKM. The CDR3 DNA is TGTGCCAGCAGTTTGCAGGGGGAGACCCAGTACTTC. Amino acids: CASSLQGETQYF.

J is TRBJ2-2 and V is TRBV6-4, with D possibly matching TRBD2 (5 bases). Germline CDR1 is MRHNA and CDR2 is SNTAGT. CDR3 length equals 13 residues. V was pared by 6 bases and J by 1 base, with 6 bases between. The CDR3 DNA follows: TGTGCCAGCAGCGAGGGGAACACCGGGGAGCTGTTTTTT. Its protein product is CASSEGNTGELFF.

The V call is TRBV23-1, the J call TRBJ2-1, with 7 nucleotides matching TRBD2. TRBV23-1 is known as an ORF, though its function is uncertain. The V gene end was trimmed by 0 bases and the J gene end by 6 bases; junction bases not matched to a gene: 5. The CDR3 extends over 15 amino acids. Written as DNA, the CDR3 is TGCGCCAGCAGTCAATCAAGCGGGATGGGCAATGAGCAGTTCTTC. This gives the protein CASSQSSGMGNEQFF.

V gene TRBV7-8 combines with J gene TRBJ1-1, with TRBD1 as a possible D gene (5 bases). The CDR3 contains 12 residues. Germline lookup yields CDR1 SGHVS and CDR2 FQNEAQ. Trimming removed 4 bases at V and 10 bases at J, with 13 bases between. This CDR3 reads CASSSRAGGAFF. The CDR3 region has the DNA TGTGCCAGCAGCTCACGGGCCGGGGGAGCTTTCTTT.